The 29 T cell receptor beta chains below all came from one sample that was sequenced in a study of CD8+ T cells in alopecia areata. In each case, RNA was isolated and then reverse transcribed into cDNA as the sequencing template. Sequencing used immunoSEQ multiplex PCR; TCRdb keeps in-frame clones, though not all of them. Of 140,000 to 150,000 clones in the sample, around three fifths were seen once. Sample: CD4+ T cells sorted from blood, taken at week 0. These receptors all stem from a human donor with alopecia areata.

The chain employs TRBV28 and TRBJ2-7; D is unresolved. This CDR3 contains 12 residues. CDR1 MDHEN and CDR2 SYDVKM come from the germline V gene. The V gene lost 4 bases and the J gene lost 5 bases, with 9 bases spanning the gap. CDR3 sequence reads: CASSWGRDEQYF. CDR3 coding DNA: TGTGCCAGCAGTTGGGGTCGGGACGAGCAGTACTTC.

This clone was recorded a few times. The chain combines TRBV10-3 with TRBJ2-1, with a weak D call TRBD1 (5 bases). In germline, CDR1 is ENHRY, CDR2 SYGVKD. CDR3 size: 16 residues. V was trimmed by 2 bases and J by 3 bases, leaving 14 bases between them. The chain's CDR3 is CAISELQVIFYNEQFF. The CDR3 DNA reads TGTGCCATCAGTGAGCTACAGGTCATTTTCTACAATGAGCAGTTCTTC.

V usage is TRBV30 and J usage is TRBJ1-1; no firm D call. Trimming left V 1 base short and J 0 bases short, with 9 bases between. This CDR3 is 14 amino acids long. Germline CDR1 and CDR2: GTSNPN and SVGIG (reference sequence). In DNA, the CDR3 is TGTGCCTGGAGTGCGACATTTATGAACACTGAAGCTTTCTTT. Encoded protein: CAWSATFMNTEAFF.

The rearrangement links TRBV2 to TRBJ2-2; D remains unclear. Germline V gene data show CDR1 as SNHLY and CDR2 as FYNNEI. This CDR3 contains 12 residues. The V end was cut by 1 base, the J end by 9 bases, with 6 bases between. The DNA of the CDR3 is TGTGCCAGCAGTGAAGGCGGTAGGGAGCTGTTTTTT. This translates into CASSEGGRELFF.

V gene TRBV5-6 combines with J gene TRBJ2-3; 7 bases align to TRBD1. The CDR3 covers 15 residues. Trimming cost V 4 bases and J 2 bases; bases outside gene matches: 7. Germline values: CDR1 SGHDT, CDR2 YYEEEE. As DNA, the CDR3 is TGTGCCAGCAGCCCAGCAACAGGGGCCACAGATACGCAGTATTTT. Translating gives CASSPATGATDTQYF.

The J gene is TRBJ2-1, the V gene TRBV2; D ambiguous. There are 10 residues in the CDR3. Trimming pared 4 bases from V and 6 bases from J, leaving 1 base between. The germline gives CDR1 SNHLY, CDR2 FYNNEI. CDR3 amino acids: CASSGNEQFF. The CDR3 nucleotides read TGTGCCAGCAGTGGCAATGAGCAGTTCTTC. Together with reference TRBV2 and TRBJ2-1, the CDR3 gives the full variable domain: EPEVTQTPSHQVTQMGQEVILRCVPISNHLYFYWYRQILGQKVEFLVSFYNNEISEKSEIFDDQFSVERPDGSNFTLKIRSTKLEDSAMYFCASSGNEQFFGPGTRLTVL.

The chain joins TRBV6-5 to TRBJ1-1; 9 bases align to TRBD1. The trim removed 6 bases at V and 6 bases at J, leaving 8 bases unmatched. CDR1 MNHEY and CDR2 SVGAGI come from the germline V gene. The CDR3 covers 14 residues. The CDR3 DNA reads TGTGCCAGCAGGAAACAGGGGGCGAAGGCTGAAGCTTTCTTT. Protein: CASRKQGAKAEAFF.

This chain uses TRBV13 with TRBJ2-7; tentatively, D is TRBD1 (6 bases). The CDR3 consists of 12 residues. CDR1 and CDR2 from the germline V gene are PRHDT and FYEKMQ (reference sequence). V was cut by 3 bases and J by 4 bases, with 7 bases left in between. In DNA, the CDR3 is TGTGCCAGCAGCTTGACAGGATACGAGCAGTACTTC. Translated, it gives CASSLTGYEQYF.

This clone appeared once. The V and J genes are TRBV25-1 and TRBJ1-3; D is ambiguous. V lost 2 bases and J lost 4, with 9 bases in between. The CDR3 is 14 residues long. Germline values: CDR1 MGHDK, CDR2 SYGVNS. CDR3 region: CASSEGVIGNTIYF. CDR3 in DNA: TGTGCCAGCAGTGAAGGGGTGATAGGAAACACCATATATTTT.

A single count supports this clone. Here the CDR3 DNA reads TGTGCCAGCTCAAGCGGGGGGGACGAGCAGTACTTC. Residues: CASSSGGDEQYF. This chain joins TRBV18 and TRBJ2-7, with 10 bases identical to TRBD2. The germline V gene has CDR1 KGHSH and CDR2 LQKENI. The ends lost 5 bases at V and 5 bases at J; junction bases unmatched: 0. There are 12 residues in the CDR3.

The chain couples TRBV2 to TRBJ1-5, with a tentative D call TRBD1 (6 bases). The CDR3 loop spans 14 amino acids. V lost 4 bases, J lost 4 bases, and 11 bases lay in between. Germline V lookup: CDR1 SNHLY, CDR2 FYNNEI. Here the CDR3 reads CASSGRTENQPQHF. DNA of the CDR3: TGTGCCAGCAGTGGCCGGACAGAAAATCAGCCCCAGCATTTT.

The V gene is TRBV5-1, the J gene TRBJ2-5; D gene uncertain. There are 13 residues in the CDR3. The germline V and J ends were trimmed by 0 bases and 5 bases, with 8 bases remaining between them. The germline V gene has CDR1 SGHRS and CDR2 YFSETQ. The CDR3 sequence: CASSLALGETQYF. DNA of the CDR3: TGCGCCAGCAGCTTGGCCCTCGGGGAGACCCAGTACTTC.

The CDR3 region is CAWSVLRAGEQFF. The CDR3 DNA follows: TGTGCCTGGAGTGTACTGCGGGCAGGCGAGCAGTTCTTC. The chain joins TRBV30 to TRBJ2-1; maybe TRBD2 (5 bases). With 0 bases removed from V and 10 bases from J, the gap between germline ends came to 13 bases. This CDR3 has 13 residues. Germline assignment: CDR1 GTSNPN and CDR2 SVGIG (reference sequence).

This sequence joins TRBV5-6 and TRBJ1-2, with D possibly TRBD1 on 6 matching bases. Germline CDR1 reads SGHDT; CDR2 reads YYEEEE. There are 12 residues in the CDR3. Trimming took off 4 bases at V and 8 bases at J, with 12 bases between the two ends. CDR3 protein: CASSEGVNGYTF. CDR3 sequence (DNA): TGTGCCAGCAGCGAGGGGGTAAACGGCTACACCTTC.

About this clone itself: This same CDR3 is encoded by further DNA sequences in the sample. The CDR3 region has the DNA TGCGCCAGCAGCTTGGAGGGCACAGATACGCAGTATTTT. Its translation: CASSLEGTDTQYF. The J gene is TRBJ2-3, the V gene TRBV5-1; D is undetermined. This CDR3 region has 13 residues. Trimming pared 0 bases from V and 1 base from J, leaving 3 bases between. Germline CDR1 reads SGHRS; CDR2 reads YFSETQ.

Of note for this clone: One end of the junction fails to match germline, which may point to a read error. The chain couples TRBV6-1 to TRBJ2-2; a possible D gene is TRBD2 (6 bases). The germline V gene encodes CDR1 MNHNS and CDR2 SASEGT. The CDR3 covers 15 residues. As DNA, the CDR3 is TGTGCCATCAGTGATTACGGAGGGCTGACCGGGGAGCTGTTTTTT. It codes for CAISDYGGLTGELFF.

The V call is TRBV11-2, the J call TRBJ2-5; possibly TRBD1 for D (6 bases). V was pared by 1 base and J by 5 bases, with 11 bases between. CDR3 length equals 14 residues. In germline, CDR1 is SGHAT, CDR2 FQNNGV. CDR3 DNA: TGTGCCAGCAGCTTAGTAGTCAGGGGTGAGACCCAGTACTTC. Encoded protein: CASSLVVRGETQYF.

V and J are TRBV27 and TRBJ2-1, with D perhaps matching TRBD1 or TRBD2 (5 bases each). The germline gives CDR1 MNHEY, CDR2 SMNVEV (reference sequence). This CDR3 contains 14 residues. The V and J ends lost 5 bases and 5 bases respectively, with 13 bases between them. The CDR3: CASSPWGRNNEQFF. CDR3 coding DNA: TGTGCCAGCAGTCCCTGGGGGAGAAACAATGAGCAGTTCTTC.

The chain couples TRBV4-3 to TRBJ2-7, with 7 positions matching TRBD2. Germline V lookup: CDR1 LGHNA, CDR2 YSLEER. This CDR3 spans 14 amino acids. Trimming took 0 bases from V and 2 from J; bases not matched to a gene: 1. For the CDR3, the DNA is TGCGCCAGCAGCCAAGAGGGGGGGGCCTACGAGCAGTACTTC. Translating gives CASSQEGGAYEQYF.

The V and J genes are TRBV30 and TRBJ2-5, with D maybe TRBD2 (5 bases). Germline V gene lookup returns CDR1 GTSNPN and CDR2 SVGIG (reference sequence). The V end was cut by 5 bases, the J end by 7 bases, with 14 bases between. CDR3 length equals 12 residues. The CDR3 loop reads CAWSVGSGTQYF. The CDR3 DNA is TGTGCCTGGTCAGTTGGGAGTGGGACCCAGTACTTC. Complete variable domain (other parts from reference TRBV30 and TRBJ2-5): SQTIHQWPATLVQPVGSPLSLECTVEGTSNPNLYWYRQAAGRGLQLLFYSVGIGQISSEVPQNLSASRPQDRQFILSSKKLLLSDSGFYLCAWSVGSGTQYFGPGTRLLVL.

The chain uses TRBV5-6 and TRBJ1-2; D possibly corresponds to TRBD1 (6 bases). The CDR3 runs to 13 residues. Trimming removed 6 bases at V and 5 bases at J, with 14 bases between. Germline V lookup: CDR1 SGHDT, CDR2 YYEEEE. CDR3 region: CASKTDSIYGYTF. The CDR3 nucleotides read TGTGCCAGCAAGACGGACAGCATTTATGGCTACACCTTC.

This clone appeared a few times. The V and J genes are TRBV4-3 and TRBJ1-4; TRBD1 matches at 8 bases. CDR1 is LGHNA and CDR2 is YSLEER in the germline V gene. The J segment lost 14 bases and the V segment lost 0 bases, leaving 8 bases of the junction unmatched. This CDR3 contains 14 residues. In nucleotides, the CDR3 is TGCGCCAGCAGCCAAGAAGGGACAGGACGATCGCTGTTTTTT. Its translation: CASSQEGTGRSLFF.

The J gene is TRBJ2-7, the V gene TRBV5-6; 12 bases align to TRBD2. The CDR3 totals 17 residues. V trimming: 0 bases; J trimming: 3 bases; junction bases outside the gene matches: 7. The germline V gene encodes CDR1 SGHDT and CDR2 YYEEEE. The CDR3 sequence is CASSLELAGGPIYEQYF. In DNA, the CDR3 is TGTGCCAGCAGCTTGGAGCTAGCGGGGGGGCCAATCTACGAGCAGTACTTC.

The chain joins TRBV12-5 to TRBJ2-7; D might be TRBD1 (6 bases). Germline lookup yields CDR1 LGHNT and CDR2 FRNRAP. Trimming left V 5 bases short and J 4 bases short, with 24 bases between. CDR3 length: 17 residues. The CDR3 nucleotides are TGTGCTAGTGGTCTCCAGCAGGGGAGTCTCTTGGTGTACGAGCAGTACTTC. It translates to CASGLQQGSLLVYEQYF.

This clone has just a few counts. The CDR3 DNA reads as TGTGCCAGCAGTTTAACAGAGTCGAACACCGGGGAGCTGTTTTTT. It specifies CASSLTESNTGELFF. This sequence joins TRBV2 and TRBJ2-2; unclear D gene. This CDR3 has 15 amino acids. V was trimmed by 5 bases and J by 0 bases, leaving 10 bases between them. Germline assignment: CDR1 SNHLY and CDR2 FYNNEI.

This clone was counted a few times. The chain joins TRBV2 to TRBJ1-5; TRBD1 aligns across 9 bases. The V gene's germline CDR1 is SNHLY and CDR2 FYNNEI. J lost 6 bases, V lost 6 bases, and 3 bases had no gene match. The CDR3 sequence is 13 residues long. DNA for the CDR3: TGTGCCAGCAGGACAGGGGGAAGTCAGCCCCAGCATTTT. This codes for CASRTGGSQPQHF.

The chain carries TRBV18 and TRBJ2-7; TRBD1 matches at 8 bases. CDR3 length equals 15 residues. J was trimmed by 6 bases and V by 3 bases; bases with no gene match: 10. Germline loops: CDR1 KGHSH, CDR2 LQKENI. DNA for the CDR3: TGTGCCAGCTCACCTGCTGACAGGGGTGGAAGCGAGCAGTACTTC. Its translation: CASSPADRGGSEQYF.

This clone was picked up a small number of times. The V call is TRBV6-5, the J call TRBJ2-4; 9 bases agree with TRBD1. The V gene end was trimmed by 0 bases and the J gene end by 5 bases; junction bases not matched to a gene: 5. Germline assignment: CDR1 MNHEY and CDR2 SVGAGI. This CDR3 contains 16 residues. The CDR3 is CASSYSGQGRENIQYF. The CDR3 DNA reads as TGTGCCAGCAGTTACTCAGGACAGGGGCGGGAAAACATTCAGTACTTC.

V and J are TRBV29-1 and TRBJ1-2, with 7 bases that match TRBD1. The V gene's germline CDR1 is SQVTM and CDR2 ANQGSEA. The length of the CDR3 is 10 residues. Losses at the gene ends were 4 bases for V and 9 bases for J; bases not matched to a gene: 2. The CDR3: CSVVGQRYTF. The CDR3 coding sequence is TGCAGCGTTGTGGGACAGCGCTACACCTTC.